These 18 T cell receptor beta chains came from one sample sequenced in a study of OX40 agonist ivuxolimab in advanced cancers. Using immunoSEQ multiplex PCR, the repertoire was profiled, and TCRdb retains in-frame clones only, with some absent. This table has roughly 14,000 clones, about 60% appearing once. Here the sequenced sample was CD4+ or CD8+ T cells sorted from blood, taken in a trial of the OX40 agonist ivuxolimab. These receptors originate from an adult with an advanced solid tumor such as melanoma, head and neck, liver or kidney cancer.

This clone came up once. This chain joins TRBV13 and TRBJ2-5; D gene unclear. Germline values: CDR1 PRHDT, CDR2 FYEKMQ (reference sequence). V dropped 0 bases and J dropped 1 base, with 9 bases sitting between them. The CDR3 has 15 amino acids. In nucleotides, the CDR3 is TGTGCCAGCAGCTTAGGCCTGGGCCGCCAAGAGACCCAGTACTTC. Translation: CASSLGLGRQETQYF.

This clone was seen a single time. The same CDR3 arises from other DNA sequences in this sample as well. The genes are TRBV27 and TRBJ1-5, with D uncertain. This CDR3 comprises 14 residues. Per the germline V gene, CDR1 is MNHEY and CDR2 is SMNVEV (reference sequence). Trimming took off 3 bases at V and 7 bases at J, with 13 bases between the two ends. CDR3 coding DNA: TGTGCCAGCAGTTTGAGTGGTCCGGGGCAGCCCCAGCATTTT. Protein product: CASSLSGPGQPQHF.

The chain recombines TRBV27 with TRBJ1-6; D is ambiguous. Germline V lookup: CDR1 MNHEY, CDR2 SMNVEV (reference sequence). V lost 6 bases to trimming and J lost 6 bases, with 18 bases between them. This CDR3 has 16 amino acids. CDR3 coding DNA: TGTGCCAGCAGGGACGGGAGATATGTATCTAATTCACCCCTCCACTTT. It specifies CASRDGRYVSNSPLHF.

This chain links TRBV6-5 with TRBJ1-1; TRBD1 might be the D (6 bases). CDR3 size: 13 residues. The V and J ends lost 5 bases and 5 bases respectively, with 12 bases between them. Germline-derived CDR1 and CDR2 are MNHEY and SVGAGI. CDR3 bases: TGTGCCAGCAGTGTGGGTAGGGGGACTGAAGCTTTCTTT. This codes for CASSVGRGTEAFF.

The V gene is TRBV7-9, the J gene TRBJ1-2; a weak D match, TRBD1 (6 bases). The length of the CDR3 is 15 residues. Trimming shortened V by 7 bases and J by 0 bases, and 15 bases separated the two germline ends. In germline, CDR1 is SEHNR, CDR2 FQNEAQ (reference sequence). The CDR3 coding sequence is TGTGCCAGCACCAGATGGGCAGGGGCTAACTATGGCTACACCTTC. This sequence encodes CASTRWAGANYGYTF.

The chain has TRBV6-6 and TRBJ2-2, with 7 bases identical to TRBD2. Per germline, CDR1 MNHNY and CDR2 SVGAGI (reference sequence). The V gene end was trimmed by 0 bases and the J gene end by 5 bases; junction bases not matched to a gene: 6. The CDR3 runs 16 residues. CDR3 coding DNA: TGTGCCAGCAGTTACTCGGGAGGGGAATCGACCGGGGAGCTGTTTTTT. Protein sequence: CASSYSGGESTGELFF.

This chain connects TRBV6-5 to TRBJ2-3; 10 bases agree with TRBD1. Trimming took 4 bases from V and 0 from J; bases not matched to a gene: 1. CDR3 length: 15 amino acids. Germline V gives CDR1 MNHEY, CDR2 SVGAGI. DNA for the CDR3: TGTGCCAGCAGTTTGACAGGGGGCAGCACAGATACGCAGTATTTT. Its translation is CASSLTGGSTDTQYF.

The chain has TRBV28 and TRBJ2-5; 8 nucleotides line up with TRBD1. The CDR3 spans 15 residues. From germline, CDR1 is MDHEN and CDR2 SYDVKM. V was clipped by 5 bases and J by 1 base; unmatched bases: 6. The CDR3 DNA reads as TGTGCCAGCAGTCCCGGACAGGGACTCCAAGAGACCCAGTACTTC. Amino acids: CASSPGQGLQETQYF.

Remarks on this clone: The sample holds other DNA sequences that translate to the same CDR3. The chain employs TRBV6-5 and TRBJ1-4; D may be TRBD1 (6 bases). In germline, CDR1 is MNHEY, CDR2 SVGAGI. This CDR3 spans 14 amino acids. V was cut by 4 bases and J by 8 bases, with 14 bases left in between. This CDR3 is CASSSQGMQEKLFF. The CDR3 DNA follows: TGTGCCAGCAGTTCACAGGGAATGCAGGAAAAACTGTTTTTT.

This chain links TRBV2 with TRBJ1-5, with D possibly being TRBD1 (5 bases). Germline-derived CDR1 and CDR2 are SNHLY and FYNNEI. Between the trimmed V and J ends, which lost 8 bases and 6 bases, there was a span of 14 bases. This CDR3 contains 13 residues. The CDR3 coding sequence is TGTGCCAGCGGATGGGAAGGGGCTCAGCCCCAGCATTTT. This encodes CASGWEGAQPQHF.

This rearrangement joins TRBV5-1 to TRBJ1-1; D gene uncertain. Looked up from germline, CDR1 is SGHRS and CDR2 is YFSETQ. V lost 0 bases and J 5 bases, leaving 11 bases between the germline ends. CDR3 size: 14 residues. CDR3: CASSLVSQGTEAFF. In DNA form, the CDR3 reads TGCGCCAGCAGCTTGGTTTCCCAAGGGACTGAAGCTTTCTTT.

In this sample, this clone turned up a few times. The chain employs TRBV5-4 and TRBJ1-3; no reliable D call. The CDR3 covers 13 residues. V lost 1 base and J 4 bases, leaving 6 bases between the germline ends. Germline CDR1 reads SGHNT; CDR2 reads YYREEE (reference sequence). CDR3 bases: TGTGCCAGCAGCTTGATAGGGGGAAACACCATATATTTT. It specifies CASSLIGGNTIYF.

The table lists this clone with a few counts. V and J are TRBV7-8 and TRBJ1-5; D gene uncertain. This CDR3 is 16 amino acids long. Trimming removed 5 bases at V and 9 bases at J, with 23 bases between. CDR1 is SGHVS and CDR2 is FQNEAQ in the germline V gene. CDR3 DNA sequence: TGTGCCAGCAGCCCCCCTGTAGGCGAAGGCTCATGGCCCCAGCATTTT. Encoded protein: CASSPPVGEGSWPQHF. Supplemented by reference TRBV7-8 and TRBJ1-5, the full variable domain reads GAGVSQSPRYKVAKRGQDVALRCDPISGHVSLFWYQQALGQGPEFLTYFQNEAQLDKSGLPSDRFFAERPEGSVSTLKIQRTQQEDSAVYLCASSPPVGEGSWPQHFGDGTRLSIL.

The chain joins TRBV19 to TRBJ2-2; D may be TRBD2 (5 bases). The V gene lost 1 base and the J gene lost 6 bases, with 18 bases spanning the gap. Germline V lookup: CDR1 LNHDA, CDR2 SQIVND (reference sequence). The CDR3 is made up of 17 amino acids. CDR3 protein: CASSIGAGVDGAGELFF. The CDR3 DNA sequence: TGTGCCAGTAGTATAGGGGCCGGGGTAGACGGCGCCGGGGAGCTGTTTTTT.

The rearrangement joins TRBV2 to TRBJ2-4, with 7 nucleotides matching TRBD1. The CDR3 consists of 11 residues. Germline CDR1 is SNHLY and CDR2 is FYNNEI. V lost 9 bases, J lost 13 bases, and 9 bases stayed unmatched. Here the CDR3 reads CARRQGGIQYF. In DNA, the CDR3 is TGTGCCAGGCGACAGGGTGGAATCCAGTACTTC. Supplemented by reference TRBV2 and TRBJ2-4, the full variable domain reads EPEVTQTPSHQVTQMGQEVILRCVPISNHLYFYWYRQILGQKVEFLVSFYNNEISEKSEIFDDQFSVERPDGSNFTLKIRSTKLEDSAMYFCARRQGGIQYFGAGTRLSVL.

Worth noting for this clone: The sample contains more than one DNA sequence encoding this CDR3. The genes are TRBV27 and TRBJ2-2; D not resolved. This CDR3 is 14 amino acids long. V dropped 9 bases and J dropped 0 bases, with 11 bases sitting between them. In germline, CDR1 is MNHEY, CDR2 SMNVEV (reference sequence). Here the CDR3 DNA reads TGTGCCAGTGGGGTGTGGCCGAACACCGGGGAGCTGTTTTTT. Its protein is CASGVWPNTGELFF.

The chain joins TRBV4-2 to TRBJ2-3; no definite D call. Looked up from germline, CDR1 is LGHNA and CDR2 is YNFKEQ. This CDR3 spans 14 amino acids. The germline V and J ends were trimmed by 1 base and 2 bases, with 7 bases remaining between them. CDR3 sequence reads: CASSQGTFTDTQYF. The CDR3 bases are TGTGCCAGCAGCCAAGGCACCTTCACAGATACGCAGTATTTT.

This clone is labeled as medium-sized. This chain joins TRBV30 and TRBJ1-1; D is unresolved. The V end lost 0 bases, the J end lost 0 bases, and 11 bases lay between the germline ends. The CDR3 consists of 15 residues. Germline V gene data show CDR1 as GTSNPN and CDR2 as SVGIG (reference sequence). CDR3 residues: CAWSVPPGMNTEAFF. CDR3 DNA: TGTGCCTGGAGTGTCCCACCGGGGATGAACACTGAAGCTTTCTTT. Full variable domain (outside the CDR3, taken from reference TRBV30 and TRBJ1-1): SQTIHQWPATLVQPVGSPLSLECTVEGTSNPNLYWYRQAAGRGLQLLFYSVGIGQISSEVPQNLSASRPQDRQFILSSKKLLLSDSGFYLCAWSVPPGMNTEAFFGQGTRLTVV.